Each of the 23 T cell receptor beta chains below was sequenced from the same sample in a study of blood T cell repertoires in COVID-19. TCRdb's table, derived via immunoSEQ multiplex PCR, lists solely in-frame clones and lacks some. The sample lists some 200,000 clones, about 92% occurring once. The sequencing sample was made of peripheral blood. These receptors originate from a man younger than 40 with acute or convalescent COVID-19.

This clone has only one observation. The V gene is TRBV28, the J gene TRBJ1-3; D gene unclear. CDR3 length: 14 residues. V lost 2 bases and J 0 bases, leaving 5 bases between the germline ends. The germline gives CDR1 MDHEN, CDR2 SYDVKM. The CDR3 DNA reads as TGTGCCAGCAGTTTACCAGACTCTGGAAACACCATATATTTT. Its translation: CASSLPDSGNTIYF.

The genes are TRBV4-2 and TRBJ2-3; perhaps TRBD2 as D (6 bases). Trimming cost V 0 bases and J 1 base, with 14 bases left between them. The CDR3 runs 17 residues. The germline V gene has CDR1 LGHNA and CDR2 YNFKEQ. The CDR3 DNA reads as TGTGCCAGCAGCCAAGATCCCCGGGGGATCGGCACAGATACGCAGTATTTT. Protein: CASSQDPRGIGTDTQYF.

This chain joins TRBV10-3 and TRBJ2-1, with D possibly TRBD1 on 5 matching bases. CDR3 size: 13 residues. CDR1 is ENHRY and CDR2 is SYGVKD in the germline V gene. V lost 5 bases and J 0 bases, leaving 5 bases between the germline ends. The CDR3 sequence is CAISTGSYNEQFF. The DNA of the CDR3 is TGTGCCATCAGTACAGGCTCCTACAATGAGCAGTTCTTC.

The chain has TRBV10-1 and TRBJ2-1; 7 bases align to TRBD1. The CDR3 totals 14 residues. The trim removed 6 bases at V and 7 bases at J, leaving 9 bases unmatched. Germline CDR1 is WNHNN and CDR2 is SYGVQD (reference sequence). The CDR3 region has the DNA TGCGCCAGCAGCCTAGTAAAGGGACAGAATGAGCAGTTCTTC. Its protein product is CASSLVKGQNEQFF.

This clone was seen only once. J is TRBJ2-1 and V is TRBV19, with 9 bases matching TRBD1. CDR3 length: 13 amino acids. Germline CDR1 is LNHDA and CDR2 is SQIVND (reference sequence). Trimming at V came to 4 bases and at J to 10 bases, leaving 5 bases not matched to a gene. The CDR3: CASSTQGATEQFF. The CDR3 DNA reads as TGTGCCAGTAGTACACAGGGGGCGACGGAGCAGTTCTTC.

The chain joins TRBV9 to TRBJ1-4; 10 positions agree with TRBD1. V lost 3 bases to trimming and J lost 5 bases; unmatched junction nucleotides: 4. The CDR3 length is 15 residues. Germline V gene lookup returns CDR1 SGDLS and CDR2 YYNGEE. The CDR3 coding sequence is TGTGCCAGCAGCGCCGGACAGGGGGGAAATGAAAAACTGTTTTTT. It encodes CASSAGQGGNEKLFF.

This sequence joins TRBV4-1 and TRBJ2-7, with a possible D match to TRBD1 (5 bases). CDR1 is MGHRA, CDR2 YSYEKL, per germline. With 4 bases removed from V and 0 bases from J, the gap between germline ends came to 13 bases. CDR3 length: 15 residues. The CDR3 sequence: CASSPWTDNSYEQYF. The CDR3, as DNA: TGCGCCAGCAGCCCCTGGACGGACAACTCCTACGAGCAGTACTTC.

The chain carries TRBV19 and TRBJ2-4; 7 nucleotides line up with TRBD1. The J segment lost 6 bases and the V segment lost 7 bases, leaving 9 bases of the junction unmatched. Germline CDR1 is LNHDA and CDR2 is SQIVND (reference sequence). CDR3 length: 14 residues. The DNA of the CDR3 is TGTGCCAGTAAACCCGGGACAGAACTAAACATTCAGTACTTC. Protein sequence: CASKPGTELNIQYF.

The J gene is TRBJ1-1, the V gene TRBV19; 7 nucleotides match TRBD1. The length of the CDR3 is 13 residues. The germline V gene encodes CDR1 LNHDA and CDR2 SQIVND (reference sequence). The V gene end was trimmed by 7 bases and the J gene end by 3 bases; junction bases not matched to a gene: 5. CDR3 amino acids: CASKKGADTEAFF. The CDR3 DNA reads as TGTGCCAGTAAGAAGGGGGCGGACACTGAAGCTTTCTTT.

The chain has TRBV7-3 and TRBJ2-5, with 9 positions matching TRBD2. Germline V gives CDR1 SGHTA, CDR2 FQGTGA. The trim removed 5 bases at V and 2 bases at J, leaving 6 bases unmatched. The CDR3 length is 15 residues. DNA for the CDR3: TGTGCCAGCAGCCCTGGACTAGCGATGCAAGAGACCCAGTACTTC. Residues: CASSPGLAMQETQYF.

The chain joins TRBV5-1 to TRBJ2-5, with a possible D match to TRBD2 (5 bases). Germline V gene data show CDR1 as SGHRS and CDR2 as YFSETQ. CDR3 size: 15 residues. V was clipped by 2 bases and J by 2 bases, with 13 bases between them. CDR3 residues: CASSFSGLAQETQYF. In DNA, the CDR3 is TGCGCCAGCAGCTTTTCTGGACTGGCTCAAGAGACCCAGTACTTC.

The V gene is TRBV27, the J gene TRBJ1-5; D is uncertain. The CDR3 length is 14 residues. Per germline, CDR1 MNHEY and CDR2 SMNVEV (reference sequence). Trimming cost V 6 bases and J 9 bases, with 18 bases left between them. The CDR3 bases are TGTGCCAGCAGGAGGACTCTAGCTGGGGTGCCCCAGCATTTT. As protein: CASRRTLAGVPQHF.

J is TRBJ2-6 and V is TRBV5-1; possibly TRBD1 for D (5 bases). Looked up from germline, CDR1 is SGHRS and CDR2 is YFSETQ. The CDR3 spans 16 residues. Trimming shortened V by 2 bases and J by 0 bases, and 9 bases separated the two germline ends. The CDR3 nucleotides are TGCGCCAGCAGCTTCAGTACAGGCTCTGGGGCCAACGTCCTGACTTTC. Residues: CASSFSTGSGANVLTF.

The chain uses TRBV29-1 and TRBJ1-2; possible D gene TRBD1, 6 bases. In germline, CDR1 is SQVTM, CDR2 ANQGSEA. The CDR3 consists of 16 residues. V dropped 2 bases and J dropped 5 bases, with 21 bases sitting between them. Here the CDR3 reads CSVEISGRGVWYGYTF. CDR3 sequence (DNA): TGCAGCGTTGAAATTTCAGGCAGGGGAGTGTGGTATGGCTACACCTTC.

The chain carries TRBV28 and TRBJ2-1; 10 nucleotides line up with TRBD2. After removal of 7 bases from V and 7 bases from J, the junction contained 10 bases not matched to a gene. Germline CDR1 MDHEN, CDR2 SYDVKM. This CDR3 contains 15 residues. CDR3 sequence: CASTDLAGVGNEQFF. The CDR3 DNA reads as TGTGCCAGCACCGATCTAGCGGGAGTGGGGAATGAGCAGTTCTTC.

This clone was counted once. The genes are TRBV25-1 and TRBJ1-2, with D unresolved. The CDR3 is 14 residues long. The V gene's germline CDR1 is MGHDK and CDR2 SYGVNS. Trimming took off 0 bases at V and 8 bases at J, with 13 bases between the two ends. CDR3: CASSEYNQAQGYTF. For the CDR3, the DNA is TGTGCCAGCAGTGAATATAATCAGGCGCAAGGCTACACCTTC.

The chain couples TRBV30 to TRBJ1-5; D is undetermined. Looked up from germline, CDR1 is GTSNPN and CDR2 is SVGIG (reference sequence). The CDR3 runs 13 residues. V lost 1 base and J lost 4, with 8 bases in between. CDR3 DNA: TGTGCCTGGAGTGGCCAGTTGAATCAGCCCCAGCATTTT. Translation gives CAWSGQLNQPQHF.

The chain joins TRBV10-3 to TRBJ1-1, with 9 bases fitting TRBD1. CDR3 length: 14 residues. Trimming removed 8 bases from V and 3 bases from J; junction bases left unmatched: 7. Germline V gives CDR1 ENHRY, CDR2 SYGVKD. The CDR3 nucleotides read TGTGCCATCCGGACAGGGGACCCATACACTGAAGCTTTCTTT. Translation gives CAIRTGDPYTEAFF.

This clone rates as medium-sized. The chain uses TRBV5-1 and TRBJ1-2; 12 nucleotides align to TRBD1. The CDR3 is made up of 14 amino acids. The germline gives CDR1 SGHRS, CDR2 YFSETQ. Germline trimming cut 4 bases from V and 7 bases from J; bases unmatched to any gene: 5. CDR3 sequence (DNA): TGCGCCAGCAGCGAGGGACAGGGGGCAAGTGGCTACACCTTC. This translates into CASSEGQGASGYTF.

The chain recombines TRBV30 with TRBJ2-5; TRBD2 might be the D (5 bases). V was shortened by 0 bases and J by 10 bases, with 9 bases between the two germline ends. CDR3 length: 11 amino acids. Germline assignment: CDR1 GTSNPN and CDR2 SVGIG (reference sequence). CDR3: CAWSVMGSQYF. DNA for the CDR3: TGTGCCTGGAGTGTTATGGGGAGCCAGTACTTC.

In DNA, the CDR3 is TGTGCCAGCTCAGGCCCAGGGGCCCCGCGAGATACGCAGTATTTT. It encodes CASSGPGAPRDTQYF. This chain joins TRBV18 and TRBJ2-3, with D tentatively TRBD1 (6 bases). The CDR3 totals 15 residues. The germline gives CDR1 KGHSH, CDR2 LQKENI. V was cut by 5 bases and J by 5 bases, with 17 bases left in between.

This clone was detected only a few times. CDR3 loop: CASSEGGNGYTF. CDR3 bases: TGTGCCAGCAGCGAGGGAGGAAATGGCTACACCTTC. J is TRBJ1-2 and V is TRBV6-5, with D unresolved. Trimming left V 6 bases short and J 6 bases short, with 11 bases between. This CDR3 is 12 amino acids long. Germline assignment: CDR1 MNHEY and CDR2 SVGAGI.

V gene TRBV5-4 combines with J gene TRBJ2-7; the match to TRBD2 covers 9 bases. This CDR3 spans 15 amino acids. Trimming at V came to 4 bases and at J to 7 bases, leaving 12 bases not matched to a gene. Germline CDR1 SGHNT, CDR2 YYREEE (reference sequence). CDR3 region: CASSPSREGPQEQYF. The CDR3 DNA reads TGTGCCAGCAGCCCCTCGCGGGAGGGCCCTCAAGAGCAGTACTTC. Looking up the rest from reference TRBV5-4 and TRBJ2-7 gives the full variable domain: ETGVTQSPTHLIKTRGQQVTLRCSSQSGHNTVSWYQQALGQGPQFIFQYYREEENGRGNFPPRFSGLQFPNYSSELNVNALELDDSALYLCASSPSREGPQEQYFGPGTRLTVT.